This is a list of T cell receptor beta chains from one sample in a study of OX40 agonist ivuxolimab in advanced cancers. Data came from immunoSEQ multiplex PCR; TCRdb stores just in-frame clones and leaves some out. This table has approximately 70,000 clones, 75% to 90% appearing once. The material sequenced was CD4+ or CD8+ T cells sorted from blood, taken in a trial of the OX40 agonist ivuxolimab. These TCRs come from an adult with an advanced solid tumor such as melanoma, head and neck, liver or kidney cancer. CDR3s include the opening cysteine and the closing phenylalanine or tryptophan. A D gene is named only where the DNA matches it firmly. Size tells how often a clone was seen (once, few, many) or the class of an expanded clone, and some rows leave it out.

TRBJ1-5	TRBD1	TRBV6-1	.	CASTIDRGNQPQHF	TGTGCCAGCACCATTGACAGGGGCAATCAGCCCCAGCATTTT
TRBJ2-4	.	TRBV6-1	.	CASSDNGGLAKNIQYF	TGTGCCAGCAGTGACAATGGGGGGTTAGCCAAAAACATTCAGTACTTC
TRBJ2-1	TRBD2	TRBV10-2	.	CASSESSGGSSYNEQFF	TGCGCCAGCAGTGAATCTAGCGGGGGTAGCTCCTACAATGAGCAGTTCTTC
TRBJ1-2	.	TRBV28	.	CASSPRAFYGYTF	TGTGCCAGCAGCCCCCGAGCTTTTTATGGCTACACCTTC
TRBJ1-2	.	TRBV6-5	.	CASSYSLSHRDYGYTF	TGTGCCAGCAGTTACTCCCTGTCCCATCGGGACTATGGCTACACCTTC
TRBJ2-7	.	TRBV28	once	CASMNRNPYEQYF	TGTGCCAGTATGAACAGGAATCCCTACGAGCAGTACTTC
TRBJ1-5	.	TRBV27	few	CASGRDQPQHF	TGTGCCAGCGGGAGGGATCAGCCCCAGCATTTT
TRBJ1-4	TRBD1	TRBV6-5	.	CASSYSSGQGNEKLFF	TGTGCCAGCAGTTACTCGTCAGGACAGGGGAATGAAAAACTGTTTTTT
TRBJ2-3	TRBD2	TRBV10-2	few	CASSEQRGTQYF	TGCGCCAGCAGTGAACAGCGGGGGACGCAGTATTTT
TRBJ2-5	.	TRBV30	.	CAWSDGVGETQYF	TGTGCCTGGAGTGATGGGGTTGGAGAGACCCAGTACTTC
TRBJ2-3	TRBD1	TRBV11-2	.	CASSLDRGGTDTQYF	TGTGCCAGCAGCCTCGACAGGGGAGGCACAGATACGCAGTATTTT
TRBJ2-5	.	TRBV4-1	.	CASSPHGWGVETQYF	TGCGCCAGCAGCCCCCACGGTTGGGGGGTGGAGACCCAGTACTTC
TRBJ1-5	.	TRBV9	.	CASSGVNNNQPQHF	TGTGCCAGCAGCGGTGTGAATAACAATCAGCCCCAGCATTTT
TRBJ1-5	.	TRBV27	.	CASSHTRGGPQHF	TGTGCCAGCAGCCATACTAGAGGAGGGCCCCAGCATTTT
TRBJ2-3	TRBD2	TRBV11-2	.	CASSPLAGGPRGTQYF	TGTGCCAGCAGCCCCTTAGCGGGGGGGCCTCGAGGGACGCAGTATTTT
TRBJ1-6	.	TRBV2	few	CASSVTGREDSPLHF	TGTGCCAGCAGTGTGACGGGGAGGGAGGATTCACCCCTCCACTTT
TRBJ2-7	TRBD2	TRBV5-4	.	CASTGSLGGSHEQYF	TGTGCCAGCACCGGGTCCTTGGGGGGGAGCCACGAGCAGTACTTC
TRBJ1-2	.	TRBV5-1	.	CASSLFGGEAYGYTF	TGCGCCAGCAGCTTGTTTGGAGGGGAGGCCTATGGCTACACCTTC
TRBJ2-7	.	TRBV5-1	.	CASSLSSQGPGEQYF	TGCGCCAGCAGCTTGAGTTCCCAGGGCCCGGGCGAGCAGTACTTC
TRBJ2-7	TRBD1	TRBV28	few	CASILRDRVHEQYF	TGTGCCAGCATCCTCCGGGACAGGGTCCACGAGCAGTACTTC
TRBJ1-2	TRBD1	TRBV10-3	.	CAMGQLGGYTF	TGTGCCATGGGACAGCTTGGGGGCTACACCTTC
TRBJ1-2	.	TRBV29-1	.	CSVEGQGGSGYTF	TGCAGCGTTGAGGGGCAGGGAGGAAGTGGCTACACCTTC
TRBJ2-7	.	TRBV5-5	.	CASSLGKLSTYEQYF	TGTGCCAGCAGCTTAGGGAAGCTCTCGACCTACGAGCAGTACTTC
TRBJ1-6	TRBD1	TRBV30	few	CAWRTGQPNSPLHF	TGTGCCTGGAGGACGGGACAGCCGAATTCACCCCTCCACTTT
TRBJ2-3	.	TRBV5-1	.	CASSLEGDTADTQYF	TGCGCCAGCAGCTTGGAAGGGGATACTGCAGATACGCAGTATTTT
TRBJ1-5	.	TRBV11-2	.	CASSYQTDQPQHF	TGTGCCAGCAGCTACCAAACCGATCAGCCCCAGCATTTT
TRBJ1-5	.	TRBV6-4	.	CASSASLSPQPQHF	TGTGCCAGCAGTGCATCTCTCAGTCCTCAGCCCCAGCATTTT
TRBJ2-7	TRBD1	TRBV30	.	CAWSVRTGGYEQYF	TGTGCCTGGAGTGTAAGGACAGGGGGTTACGAGCAGTACTTC
TRBJ2-1	TRBD2	TRBV7-3	.	CASSLNGGSYNEQFF	TGTGCCAGCAGCTTAAACGGGGGGTCCTACAATGAGCAGTTCTTC
TRBJ1-6	.	TRBV9	.	CASSVGGGGNSPLHF	TGTGCCAGCAGCGTGGGCGGGGGGGGAAATTCACCCCTCCACTTT
TRBJ1-4	.	TRBV4-1	.	CASSPGWGYGADNEKLFF	TGCGCCAGCAGCCCGGGTTGGGGTTACGGAGCTGACAATGAAAAACTGTTTTTT
TRBJ1-1	.	TRBV7-2	.	CASSLESTGPTEAFF	TGTGCCAGCAGCTTAGAGTCCACAGGCCCTACTGAAGCTTTCTTT
TRBJ2-7	TRBD1	TRBV5-1	.	CASRSDRPPDEQYF	TGCGCCAGCCGTTCGGACAGGCCACCTGACGAGCAGTACTTC
TRBJ1-4	TRBD1	TRBV5-1	once	CASSFRPTGASNEKLFF	TGCGCCAGCAGCTTCAGACCCACAGGGGCGTCTAATGAAAAACTGTTTTTT
TRBJ2-1	TRBD1	TRBV5-1	.	CASGGQAYNEQFF	TGCGCCAGCGGGGGACAGGCGTACAATGAGCAGTTCTTC
TRBJ2-7	TRBD2	TRBV6-1	.	CASSDIAGNSYEQYF	TGTGCCAGCAGTGACATAGCGGGAAATTCCTACGAGCAGTACTTC
TRBJ2-1	TRBD1	TRBV29-1	.	CSGTGTGGNEQFF	TGCAGCGGAACCGGGACAGGGGGGAATGAGCAGTTCTTC
TRBJ2-7	.	TRBV9	.	CASSPGSSRDLYF	TGTGCCAGCAGCCCCGGATCGAGTCGGGACCTTTACTTC
TRBJ1-1	TRBD1	TRBV30	.	CAWDGQAGTEAFF	TGTGCCTGGGATGGACAGGCCGGCACTGAAGCTTTCTTT
TRBJ1-4	TRBD1	TRBV5-1	.	CASSLAGQGLATNEKLFF	TGCGCCAGCAGCTTGGCGGGACAGGGGCTTGCAACTAATGAAAAACTGTTTTTT
TRBJ2-2	TRBD1	TRBV6-1	.	CASRVTGATGELFF	TGTGCCAGCAGGGTTACAGGGGCCACCGGGGAGCTGTTTTTT
TRBJ1-2	TRBD1	TRBV4-2	.	CASSRIPGGDDNYGYTF	TGTGCCAGCAGCCGCATCCCAGGGGGGGACGATAACTATGGCTACACCTTC
TRBJ1-1	TRBD1	TRBV2	.	CASRAGTAEAFF	TGTGCCAGCAGGGCAGGGACAGCCGAAGCTTTCTTT
TRBJ2-1	TRBD2	TRBV9	.	CASTLAGGDYNEQFF	TGTGCCAGCACCCTAGCGGGGGGGGATTACAATGAGCAGTTCTTC
TRBJ1-1	.	TRBV6-5	.	CASSLRGGTEAFF	TGTGCCAGCAGTTTGAGGGGAGGCACTGAAGCTTTCTTT
TRBJ1-1	.	TRBV2	.	CASGGLYDTEAFF	TGTGCCAGCGGGGGCCTTTACGACACTGAAGCTTTCTTT